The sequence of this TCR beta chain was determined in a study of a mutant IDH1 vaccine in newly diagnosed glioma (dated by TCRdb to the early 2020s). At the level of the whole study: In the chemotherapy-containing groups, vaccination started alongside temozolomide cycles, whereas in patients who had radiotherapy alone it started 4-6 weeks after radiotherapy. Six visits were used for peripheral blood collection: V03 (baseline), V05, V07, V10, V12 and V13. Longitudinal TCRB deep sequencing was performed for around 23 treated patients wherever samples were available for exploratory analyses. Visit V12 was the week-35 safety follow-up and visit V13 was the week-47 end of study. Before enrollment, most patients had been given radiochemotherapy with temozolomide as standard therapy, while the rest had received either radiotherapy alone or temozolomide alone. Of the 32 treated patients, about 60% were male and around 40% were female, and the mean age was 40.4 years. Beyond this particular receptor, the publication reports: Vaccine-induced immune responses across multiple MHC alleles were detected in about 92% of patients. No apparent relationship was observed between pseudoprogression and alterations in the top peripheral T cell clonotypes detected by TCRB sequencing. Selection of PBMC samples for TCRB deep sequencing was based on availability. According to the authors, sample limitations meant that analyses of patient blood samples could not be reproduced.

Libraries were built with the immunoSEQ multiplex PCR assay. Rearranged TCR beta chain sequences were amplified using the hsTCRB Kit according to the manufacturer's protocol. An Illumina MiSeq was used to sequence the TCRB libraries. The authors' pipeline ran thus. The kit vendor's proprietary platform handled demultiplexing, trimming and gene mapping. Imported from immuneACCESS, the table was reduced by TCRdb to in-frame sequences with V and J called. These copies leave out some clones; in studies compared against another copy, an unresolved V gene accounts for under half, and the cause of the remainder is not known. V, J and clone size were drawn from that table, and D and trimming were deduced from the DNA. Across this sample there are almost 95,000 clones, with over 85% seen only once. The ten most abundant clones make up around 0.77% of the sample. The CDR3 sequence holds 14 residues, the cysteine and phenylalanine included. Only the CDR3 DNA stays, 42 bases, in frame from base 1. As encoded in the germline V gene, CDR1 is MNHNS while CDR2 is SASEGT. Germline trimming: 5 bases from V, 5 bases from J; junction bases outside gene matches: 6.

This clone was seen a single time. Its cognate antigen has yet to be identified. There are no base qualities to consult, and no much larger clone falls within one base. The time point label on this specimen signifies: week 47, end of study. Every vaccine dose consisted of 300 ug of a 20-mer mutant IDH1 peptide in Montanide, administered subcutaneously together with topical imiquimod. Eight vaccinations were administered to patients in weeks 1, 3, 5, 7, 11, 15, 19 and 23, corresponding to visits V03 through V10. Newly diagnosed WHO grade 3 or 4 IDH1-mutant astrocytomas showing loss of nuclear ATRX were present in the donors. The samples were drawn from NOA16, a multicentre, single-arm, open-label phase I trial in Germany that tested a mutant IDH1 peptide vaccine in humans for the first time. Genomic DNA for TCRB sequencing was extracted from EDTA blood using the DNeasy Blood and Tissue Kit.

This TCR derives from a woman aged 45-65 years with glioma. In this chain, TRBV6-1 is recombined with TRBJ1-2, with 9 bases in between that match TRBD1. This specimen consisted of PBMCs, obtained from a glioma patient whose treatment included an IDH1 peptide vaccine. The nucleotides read TGTGCCAGCAGTTTCACCGGGACAGGGTATGGCTACACCTTC. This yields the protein CASSFTGTGYGYTF.